The clone carrying this TCR beta chain was picked up a small number of times. TCRbeta library preparation incorporated unique molecular identifiers. TCRdb re-called the PCR reads with MiXCR, one entry per CDR3 protein. This table holds about 540,000 distinct CDR3 sequences, around 19% found once. These data belong to a study of T-cell reconstitution after alpha-beta-depleted transplantation in children. This clonotype was sampled from a human donor who donated a stem cell graft to a child with acute lymphoblastic leukemia. The source material was PBMCs from the stem cell graft donor, sampled from the stem cell graft.

The CDR3 reads CASSGGGQFLSYEQYF. The CDR3 DNA sequence: TGCGCCAGCAGCGGGGGGGGACAGTTCCTATCCTACGAGCAGTACTTC. This chain links TRBV5-1 with TRBJ2-7; D could derive from TRBD1 or TRBD2 (7 bases each). Germline V gene lookup returns CDR1 SGHRS and CDR2 YFSETQ. The V gene lost 4 bases and the J gene lost 1 base, with 18 bases spanning the gap. This CDR3 is built from 16 residues. Full variable domain (rest looked up from reference TRBV5-1 and TRBJ2-7): KAGVTQTPRYLIKTRGQQVTLSCSPISGHRSVSWYQQTPGQGLQFLFEYFSETQRNKGNFPGRFSGRQFSNSRSEMNVSTLELGDSALYLCASSGGGQFLSYEQYFGPGTRLTVT.